This entry describes one T cell receptor (beta chain). This clone showed up just once. It has no known antigen specificity. No much larger clonotype is one base removed from it; base qualities were not supplied. This sample stems from a study (dated 2022 in TCRdb). Results and caveats for the whole study, not just this receptor: Further investigation, including longitudinal sampling and assessment of a control group, is stated by the authors to be required.

TCR beta chain repertoires were profiled by survey-level sequencing on the immunoSEQ platform. Per the original workflow: Repertoire diversity was quantified as the inverse Simpson index, and CDR3 amino acid length spectratypes and V-J pairing frequencies were compared. Clonotypes specific to SARS-CoV-2, CMV, influenza A and EBV were annotated by matching TCR beta CDR3 sequences against VDJdb. TCRdb re-hosts the immuneACCESS table, in-frame sequences only. Its copies lack some clones; in the studies checked, an unresolved V gene accounts for under half of them, and the cause for the rest is not known. Clone size and V and J calls were adopted from that table, with D and trimming inferred from the DNA. The sample has some 70,000 clones on record, roughly 95% of them singletons. 4% to 5% of the sample belongs to the ten largest clones. PBMCs were isolated from peripheral blood, and genomic DNA from unsorted PBMCs was used for TCR beta sequencing.

The V and J ends are trimmed by 6 bases and 0 bases, leaving 12 bases between them. As encoded in the germline V gene, CDR1 is SNHLY while CDR2 is FYNNEI. The CDR3, from cysteine to phenylalanine, totals 15 residues. Only the CDR3 region is kept as DNA, spanning 45 bases read in frame from base 1. Material: PBMCs. This TCR was recovered from a middle-aged man with rheumatoid arthritis. The receptor chain draws on TRBV2 and TRBJ1-5, and the D gene may be TRBD1, 5 bases matching. The DNA sequence is given as TGTGCCAGCAGCCCCGACAGTGGTAGCAATCAGCCCCAGCATTTT. Its translation reads: CASSPDSGSNQPQHF.